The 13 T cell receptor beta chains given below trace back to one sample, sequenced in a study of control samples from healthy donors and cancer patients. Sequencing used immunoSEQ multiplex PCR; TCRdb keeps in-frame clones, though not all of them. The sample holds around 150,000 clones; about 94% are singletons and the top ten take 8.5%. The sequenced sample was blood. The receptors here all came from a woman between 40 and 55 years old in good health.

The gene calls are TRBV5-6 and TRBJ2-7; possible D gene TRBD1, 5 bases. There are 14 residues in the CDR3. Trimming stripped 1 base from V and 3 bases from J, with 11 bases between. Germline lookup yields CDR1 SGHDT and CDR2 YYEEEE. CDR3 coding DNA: TGTGCCAGCAGCTTGCGGGCAGGGCTCTACGAGCAGTACTTC. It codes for CASSLRAGLYEQYF.

For the CDR3, the DNA is TGTGCCAGCAGTTACGTCGGCGGGGAGCTGTTTTTT. It specifies CASSYVGGELFF. V usage is TRBV12-3 or TRBV12-4 and J usage is TRBJ2-2; D gene uncertain. The CDR3 has 12 amino acids. Between the trimmed V and J ends, which lost 4 bases and 7 bases, there was a span of 7 bases.

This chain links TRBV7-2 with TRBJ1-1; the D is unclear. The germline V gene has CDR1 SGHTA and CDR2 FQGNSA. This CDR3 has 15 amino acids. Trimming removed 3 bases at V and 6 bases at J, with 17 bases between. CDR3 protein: CASSLGYGSNPEAFF. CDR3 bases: TGTGCCAGCAGCTTGGGGTACGGGAGCAACCCTGAAGCTTTCTTT.

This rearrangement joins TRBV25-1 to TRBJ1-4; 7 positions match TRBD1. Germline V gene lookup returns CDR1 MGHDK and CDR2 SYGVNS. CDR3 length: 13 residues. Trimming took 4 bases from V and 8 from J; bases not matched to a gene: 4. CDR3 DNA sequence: TGTGCCAGCAGTGCACAGGGGAAGGAAAAACTGTTTTTT. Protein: CASSAQGKEKLFF.

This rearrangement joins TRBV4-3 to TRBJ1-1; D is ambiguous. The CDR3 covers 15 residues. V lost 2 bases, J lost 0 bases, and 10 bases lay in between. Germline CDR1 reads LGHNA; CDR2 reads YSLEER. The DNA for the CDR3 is TGCGCCAGCAGCCAAACGCCAGGACTGAACACTGAAGCTTTCTTT. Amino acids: CASSQTPGLNTEAFF.

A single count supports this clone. The chain's CDR3 is CASSESPHTRSEQFF. The CDR3 DNA sequence: TGCGCCAGCAGTGAGTCGCCCCACACTAGATCTGAGCAGTTCTTC. The rearrangement links TRBV10-2 to TRBJ2-1, with D perhaps TRBD2 (5 bases). This CDR3 is built from 15 residues. V lost 0 bases and J lost 9, with 15 bases in between. From germline, CDR1 is WSHSY and CDR2 SAAADI.

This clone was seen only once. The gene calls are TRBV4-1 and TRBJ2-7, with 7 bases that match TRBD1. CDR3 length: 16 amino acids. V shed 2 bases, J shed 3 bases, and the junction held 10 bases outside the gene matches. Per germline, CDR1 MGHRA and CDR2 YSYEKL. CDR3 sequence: CASSQQTGTAYYEQYF. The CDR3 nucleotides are TGCGCCAGCAGCCAACAGACCGGGACAGCTTACTACGAGCAGTACTTC.

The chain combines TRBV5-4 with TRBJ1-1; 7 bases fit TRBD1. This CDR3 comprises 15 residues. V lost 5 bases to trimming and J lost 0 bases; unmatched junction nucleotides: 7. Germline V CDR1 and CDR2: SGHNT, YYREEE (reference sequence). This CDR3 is CASREDRALNTEAFF. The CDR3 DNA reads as TGTGCCAGCAGGGAAGACAGGGCCTTGAACACTGAAGCTTTCTTT.

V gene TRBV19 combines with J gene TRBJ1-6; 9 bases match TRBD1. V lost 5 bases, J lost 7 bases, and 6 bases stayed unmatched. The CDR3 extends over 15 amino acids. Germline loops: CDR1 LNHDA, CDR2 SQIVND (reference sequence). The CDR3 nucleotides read TGTGCCAGTAGTGCCTTGGGGACAGGGAATTCACCCCTCCACTTT. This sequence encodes CASSALGTGNSPLHF.

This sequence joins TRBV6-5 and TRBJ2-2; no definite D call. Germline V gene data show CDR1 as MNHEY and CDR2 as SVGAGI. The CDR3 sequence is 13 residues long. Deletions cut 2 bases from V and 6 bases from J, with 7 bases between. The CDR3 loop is CASSYVAAGELFF. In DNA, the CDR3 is TGTGCCAGCAGTTACGTGGCAGCCGGGGAGCTGTTTTTT.

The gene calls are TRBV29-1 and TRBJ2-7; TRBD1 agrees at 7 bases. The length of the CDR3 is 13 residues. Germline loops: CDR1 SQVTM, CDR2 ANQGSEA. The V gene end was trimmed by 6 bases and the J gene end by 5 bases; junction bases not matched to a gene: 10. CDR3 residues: CSVDAQGSHEQYF. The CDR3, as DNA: TGCAGCGTCGACGCACAGGGGTCCCACGAGCAGTACTTC.

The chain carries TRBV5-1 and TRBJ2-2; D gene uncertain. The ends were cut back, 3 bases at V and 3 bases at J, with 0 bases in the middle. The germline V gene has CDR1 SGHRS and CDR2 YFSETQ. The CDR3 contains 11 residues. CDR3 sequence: CASSYTGELFF. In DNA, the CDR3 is TGCGCCAGCAGCTACACCGGGGAGCTGTTTTTT.

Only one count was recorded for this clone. The CDR3 DNA reads as TGTGCCAGCAGCTTAGGAGGATCGGGCTATGGCTACACCTTC. Its protein is CASSLGGSGYGYTF. V gene TRBV7-9 combines with J gene TRBJ1-2, with D uncertain. Germline V gene data show CDR1 as SEHNR and CDR2 as FQNEAQ (reference sequence). With 1 base removed from V and 4 bases from J, the gap between germline ends came to 10 bases. This CDR3 is 14 amino acids long.